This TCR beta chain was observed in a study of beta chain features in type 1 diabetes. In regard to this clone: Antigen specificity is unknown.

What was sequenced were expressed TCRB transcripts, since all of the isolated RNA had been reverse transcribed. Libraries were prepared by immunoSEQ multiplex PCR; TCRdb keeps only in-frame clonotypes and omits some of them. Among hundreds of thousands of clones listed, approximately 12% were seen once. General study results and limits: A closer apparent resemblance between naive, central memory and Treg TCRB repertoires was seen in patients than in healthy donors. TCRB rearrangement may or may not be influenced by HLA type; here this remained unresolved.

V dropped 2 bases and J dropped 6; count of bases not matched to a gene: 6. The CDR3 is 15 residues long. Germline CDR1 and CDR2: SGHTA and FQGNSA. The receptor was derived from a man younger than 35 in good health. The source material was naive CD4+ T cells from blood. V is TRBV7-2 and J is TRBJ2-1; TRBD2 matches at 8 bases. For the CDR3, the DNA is TGTGCCAGCAGCTTACCAGACGCGGGAGGCAATGAGCAGTTCTTC. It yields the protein CASSLPDAGGNEQFF.